Given below is one T cell receptor (beta chain) in context. The sample holds many counts of this clonotype. Its antigen remains undetermined. Base qualities are not recorded, but no much larger clone differs from it by a single base. The TCR beta CDR3 regions were amplified from RNA transcripts. For the first round of RT-PCR on the TCR CDR3, the HTBI primer set was used together with the Qiagen OneStep RT-PCR kit. Libraries were constructed in a second round of multiplex PCR, after which size selection and purification were carried out. Sequencing of the libraries was done on an Illumina HiSeq2000 using paired-end 100 bp reads. The study's own analysis went as follows. Raw data were processed with SOAPnuke, discarding reads with adapters, uncalled bases, mean Phred below 15, or no exact constant-primer or identifier match. High-quality paired reads were merged with COPE v1.2.5, and unique nucleotide sequences were defined as clonotypes. MiTCR v1.1 was used to align the clonotypes against IMGT TRBV, TRBD and TRBJ reference segments. The analysis was restricted to V-J combinations with a frequency above 0.0001, which together covered roughly 99% of the repertoires. A TCS score was defined as the ratio of F50 (clonal expansion) to E x V (chaos), with BLOSUM62-based TCRdist applied between CDR3 peptides within each V-J. Welch's t-statistics and random forest reduced some 510 V-J features to fewer than 15, which were used in a naive Bayes classifier (R e1071). TCRdb cleaned the public reads at Q25 with fastp, built clones with MiXCR and kept in-frame beta chains. Rows are unified per CDR3 protein, each entry keeping the most common DNA and genes. None of the V and J calls come from the authors' own analysis; TCRdb made them. The sample data list approximately 520,000 distinct CDR3 sequences, and around 20% of these were observed just once. The ten largest clones take up about 30% of the sample.

These data are taken from a study of T cells in Graves' hyperthyroidism and ophthalmopathy (dated by TCRdb to 2018 to 2020). In terms of the full investigation: Peripheral blood was collected at initial diagnosis, before any treatment. A discovery cohort of fewer than 110 patients, 43 with Graves' ophthalmopathy and 55 to 65 with stable Graves' hyperthyroidism, was used to find distinguishing TCR V-J signatures. Whether ophthalmopathy could be predicted prospectively was tested in an independent validation cohort made up of under 20 hyperthyroidism patients plus 17 patients who later progressed to ophthalmopathy. The roughly 100 discovery patients were divided at random into training and test sets in a 7:3 ratio. Thyroid tissue and blood T-cell repertoires from about six Graves' hyperthyroidism patients were also compared in the study. After blood sampling, hyperthyroidism patients were treated with methimazole at a starting dose of 30 mg daily, and ophthalmopathy patients were treated with high-dose intravenous methylprednisolone. The paper reports TCR Vbeta CDR3 sequencing of 140 or so peripheral blood samples: 43 ophthalmopathy, roughly 74 hyperthyroidism and approximately 17 progressor patients. What the authors observed across the whole study: A model built on a 13 V-J signature distinguished ophthalmopathy from stable hyperthyroidism, reaching over 85% sensitivity and 81% to 83% specificity in cross-validation and 80%/75% in testing. Most expanded thyroid clonotypes (frequency above 0.001) were also detected in blood, a finding suggesting that blood repertoires may reflect thyroid immune responses. Sample size was not statistically predetermined, and blinding of investigators to group allocation was not performed. In validation, the model predicted progression to ophthalmopathy a median of 6.5 months before onset, with 65% to 71% sensitivity and about 72% specificity.

A patient counted as having stable Graves' hyperthyroidism if no progression to ophthalmopathy occurred over 18 months of follow-up. Hyperthyroidism patients were aged 18 to 65 years and newly diagnosed, with disease duration of less than 2 months. Exclusion was applied to patients with uncontrolled infections, other autoimmune diseases, pregnancy or lactation. Clinical symptoms, serum thyroxine and TRAb, thyroid ultrasound, and orbital computed tomography formed the basis for the diagnoses. Ficoll-Paque density gradient centrifugation was used to isolate PBMCs from approximately 10 ml of fresh peripheral blood. Total RNA was extracted with Trizol reagent, and quality was checked on an Agilent 2100 Bioanalyzer. Source material: blood. This clonotype was obtained from a man younger than 35 with Graves' hyperthyroidism.

The DNA reads as follows: TGCAGTGCTGAGGAGGCGGTCTACGAGCAGTACTTC. It translates to CSAEEAVYEQYF. Recombination joined TRBV20-1 with TRBJ2-7; a tentative D match to TRBD2 spans 5 bases. Reading the germline V gene (reference sequence) gives CDR1 DFQATT and CDR2 SNEGSKA. V is shortened by 5 bases, J by 3 bases, and the region joining them spans 11 bases. The CDR3 covers 12 residues, taking in both the cysteine and the phenylalanine. Only CDR3 DNA is held: 36 bases, read in frame from base 1.